This TCR beta chain was profiled in a study of blood T cell repertoires in COVID-19. Study at large: COVID-19 samples collected from the United States, Italy and Spain covered acute and convalescent phases. T cells, B-cell-depleted T cells, or PBMCs supplied cDNA or gDNA.

Study processing details: Scientists estimated how many nucleated cells there were by amplifying reference gene primers. This table comes from immunoSEQ multiplex PCR, and its TCRdb copy is limited to in-frame clones, with some not included. V and J calls and clone size follow that table, whereas D and trimming were derived from the DNA. The table has around 250,000 clones, roughly 89% seen once. Germline V gene sequence: CDR1 SGHTA, CDR2 FQGNSA. Trimming removed 5 bases at V and 10 bases at J, with 17 bases between. The CDR3 loop spans 13 amino acids. This TCR was recovered from a woman aged 40 to 49 who had recovered from COVID-19. The V gene is TRBV7-2, the J gene TRBJ1-2; D is perhaps TRBD1 (6 bases). The sequenced material came from peripheral blood. The CDR3: CASSGGARSTYTF. The CDR3 DNA is TGTGCCAGCAGCGGGGGGGCCAGAAGTACCTACACCTTC.